This T cell receptor (beta chain) was found in a study of shared T cell receptors in the human thymus. Profiling relied on immunoSEQ multiplex PCR, and the TCRdb table lists in-frame clones only, not all of them. This sample has under 850,000 clones, with approximately 90% found just once. Unmatched junction bases numbered 0, after V lost 0 bases and J lost 6 bases. This CDR3 comprises 12 residues. The germline CDR1 and CDR2 sequences are SGHDT and YYEEEE. In this sample, this clone turned up a few times. The same data also contributed to another study, on human thymus T cells. That publication notes: Across thymic and blood repertoires, the usage of V and J genes appeared to be biased. Related work showed strongly overlapping thymic repertoires across unrelated individuals.

The receptor comes from a boy in the first two years of life with a congenital heart defect. The chain couples TRBV5-6 to TRBJ2-7, with 7 bases aligning to TRBD2. The source material was thymocytes. CDR3 loop: CASSLAGGEQYF. CDR3 nucleotide sequence: TGTGCCAGCAGCTTGGCGGGAGGCGAGCAGTACTTC. Supplemented by reference TRBV5-6 and TRBJ2-7, the full variable domain reads DAGVTQSPTHLIKTRGQQVTLRCSPKSGHDTVSWYQQALGQGPQFIFQYYEEEERQRGNFPDRFSGHQFPNYSSELNVNALLLGDSALYLCASSLAGGEQYFGPGTRLTVT.